The rows below give T cell receptor beta chains drawn from one sample of a study of T cell clonotyping in hematopoietic cell transplantation. Clones were read by immunoSEQ multiplex PCR, and TCRdb kept only the in-frame ones, dropping some. Here the sample spans tens of thousands of clones, 65% to 90% being singletons. Sequencing was performed on peripheral blood mononuclear cells, taken before stem cell transplant. These receptors were taken from a man aged 55-75 years with biphenotypic leukemia. Some clones in this sample may be carry-over from other donors' samples. CDR3s leave out the opening cysteine and the closing phenylalanine or tryptophan. The size entry is marked missing in some rows and otherwise reads once, few, many or a size class.

clone_size v_call cdr3_aa
. TRBV25-1 ASAPGNPYEQY
. TRBV11-3 ASSPRSQGGTGELF
. TRBV4-1 ASSHGLAENTGELF
. TRBV29-1 SVGGLLQETQY
. TRBV2 ASSAGLKETQY
. TRBV9 ASSVREGSEQF
. TRBV19 ASTKDSSNTEAF
few TRBV7-2 ASSVTSGRAGDTQY
. TRBV9 ASSVDPAGGNTIY
. TRBV28 ASRRGLGASTEAF
. TRBV28 ASSLQLGGYT
. TRBV5-1 ASSSSDITDTQY
. TRBV5-1 ASSWLGGNSYEQY
. TRBV7-8 ASSSSVTSGNYEQY
few TRBV19 ASSMYGRGATDTQY
. TRBV5-8 ASSDSLLSYEQY
. TRBV25-1 ASSGTSGIHYEQY
. TRBV19 ASTRERTTYGYT
. TRBV19 ASSIPRTSNQPQH
medium-sized TRBV6-1 ASSGGNLNTEAF
. TRBV27 ASSWGTGIGETQY
. TRBV27 ASSSPSYEQY